This T cell receptor (beta chain) was retrieved from a study of T cell responses to AZD1222 COVID-19 vaccine. Across the study: Pooled samples include second doses given at about 4 or 12 weeks.

Study results and limitations: Nearly half of spike-specific TCRs reportedly go after variant regions that carry no mutations. Females made up more of the donors, who were largely white British, and clonal diversity may have come out too low.

Details on this clone: Antigen unknown.

The protocol was immunoSEQ multiplex PCR, while the TCRdb copy is restricted to in-frame clones and leaves out a portion. The sample contains approximately 90,000 clones, 85% to 90% of which appear only once. The source is an adult in good health. The sample consisted of peripheral blood, taken on day 0 of AZD1222 vaccination.

CDR3 loop: CASSRTGELFF. CDR3 DNA: TGTGCCAGCAGCCGAACCGGGGAGCTGTTTTTT. The genes are TRBV12-3 or TRBV12-4 and TRBJ2-2, with D hard to call. Trimming left V 6 bases short and J 5 bases short, with 4 bases between. This CDR3 has 11 residues.